One sample yielded the 3 T cell receptor beta chains listed below, sequenced in a study of beta chain features in type 1 diabetes. Every bit of the isolated RNA underwent reverse transcription, so sequencing read expressed TCRB transcripts. Method: immunoSEQ multiplex PCR; TCRdb's copy keeps in-frame clones and lacks some. The data show 300,000 to 350,000 clones, 13% to 15% seen once. Sequencing input: central memory CD4+ T cells from blood. The receptor set was obtained from a man younger than 45 in good health.

The genes are TRBV9 and TRBJ2-3, with 11 bases matching TRBD2. Per the germline V gene, CDR1 is SGDLS and CDR2 is YYNGEE. The ends lost 4 bases at V and 2 bases at J; junction bases unmatched: 6. The CDR3 covers 16 residues. The CDR3 protein is CASSRLAGQNTDTQYF. The CDR3, as DNA: TGTGCCAGCAGCCGACTAGCGGGACAGAACACAGATACGCAGTATTTT. The whole variable domain, filled in from reference TRBV9 and TRBJ2-3, reads DSGVTQTPKHLITATGQRVTLRCSPRSGDLSVYWYQQSLDQGLQFLIQYYNGEERAKGNILERFSAQQFPDLHSELNLSSLELGDSALYFCASSRLAGQNTDTQYFGPGTRLTVL.

V usage is TRBV6-4 and J usage is TRBJ1-1, with D uncertain. The germline CDR1 and CDR2 sequences are MRHNA and SNTAGT. Deletions cut 4 bases from V and 0 bases from J, with 6 bases between. This CDR3 comprises 13 residues. The CDR3: CASSAVLNTEAFF. For the CDR3, the DNA is TGTGCCAGCAGTGCGGTATTGAACACTGAAGCTTTCTTT.

The sample holds a few counts of this clone. CDR3 in amino acids: CATRSGHPTGELFF. The CDR3 nucleotides read TGTGCCACCCGCTCGGGGCACCCCACCGGGGAGCTGTTTTTT. This chain links TRBV6-6 with TRBJ2-2, with D tentatively TRBD1 or TRBD2 (5 bases each). The CDR3 length is 14 residues. V lost 10 bases and J lost 4, with 16 bases in between. The germline CDR1 and CDR2 sequences are MNHNY and SVGAGI (reference sequence).